This TCR beta chain was documented in a study of T cell repertoires in cytomegalovirus infection. Broader study findings: People with CMV and the relevant HLA were identified by cumulative public TCR beta family frequency.

Germline trimming cut 4 bases from V and 7 bases from J; bases unmatched to any gene: 9. CDR3 length equals 15 residues. Germline values: CDR1 LGHDT, CDR2 YNNKEL (reference sequence). This clonotype was picked up many times. Its antigen is still unknown. Each CDR3 protein is one row after TCRdb ran MiXCR on the reads. Of 290,000 or so distinct CDR3 sequences in the sample, roughly 9.3% are singletons; the top ten hold 2.5%. The sample was PBMCs. V gene TRBV3-1 combines with J gene TRBJ2-1; 8 bases line up with TRBD2. The sequence was obtained from a human donor in good health (CMV status not recorded). Some clones in this sample may be carry-over from other donors' samples. The CDR3 loop is CASSPTAGGGNEQFF. CDR3 coding DNA: TGTGCCAGCAGCCCCACTGCGGGGGGAGGTAATGAGCAGTTCTTC.